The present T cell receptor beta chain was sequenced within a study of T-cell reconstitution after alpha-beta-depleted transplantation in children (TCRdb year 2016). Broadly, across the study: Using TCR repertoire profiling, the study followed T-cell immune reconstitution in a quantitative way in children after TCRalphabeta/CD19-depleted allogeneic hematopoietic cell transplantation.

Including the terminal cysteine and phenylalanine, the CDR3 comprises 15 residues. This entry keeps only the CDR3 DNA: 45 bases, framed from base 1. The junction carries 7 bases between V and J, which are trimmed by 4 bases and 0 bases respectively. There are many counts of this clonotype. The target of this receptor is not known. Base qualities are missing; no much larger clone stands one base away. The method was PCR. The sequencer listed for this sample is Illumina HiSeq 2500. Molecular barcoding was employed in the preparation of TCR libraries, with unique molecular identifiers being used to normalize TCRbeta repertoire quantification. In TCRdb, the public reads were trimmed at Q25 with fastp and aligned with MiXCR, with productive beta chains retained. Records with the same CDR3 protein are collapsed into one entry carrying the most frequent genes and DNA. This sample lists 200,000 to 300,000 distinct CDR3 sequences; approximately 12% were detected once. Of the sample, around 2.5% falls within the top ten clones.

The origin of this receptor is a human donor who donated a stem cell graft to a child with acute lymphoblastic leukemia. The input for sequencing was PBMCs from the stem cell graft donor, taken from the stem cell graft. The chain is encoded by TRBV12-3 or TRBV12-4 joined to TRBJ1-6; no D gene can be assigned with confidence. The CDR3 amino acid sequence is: CASSSASSYNSPLHF. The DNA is TGTGCCAGCAGTTCCGCCAGCTCCTATAATTCACCCCTCCACTTT.